There are many counts of the clone carrying this T cell receptor beta chain. TCRdb re-called the 5' RACE reads through MiXCR, storing one row per CDR3 protein. The data contain tens of thousands of distinct CDR3 sequences, 3.5% to 5.5% of them singletons. These data originate in a study of neurological immune-mediated disorders. Time point indicated: longitudinal time-point 3. CDR3 length: 16 residues. Trimming cost V 3 bases and J 8 bases, with 20 bases left between them. In germline, CDR1 is LNHNV, CDR2 YYDKDF (reference sequence). The sample consisted of PBMCs. The clonotype was recovered from a woman aged 55-70 years with multiple sclerosis. The gene calls are TRBV15 and TRBJ2-1; D assignment may be TRBD1 or TRBD2 (8 bases each). CDR3 protein: CATSRSGQGLEHEQFF. The DNA of the CDR3 is TGTGCCACCAGCAGGTCCGGACAGGGACTAGAACATGAGCAGTTCTTC. The full variable domain, rest sourced from reference TRBV15 and TRBJ2-1, is DAMVIQNPRYQVTQFGKPVTLSCSQTLNHNVMYWYQQKSSQAPKLLFHYYDKDFNNEADTPDNFQSRRPNTSFCFLDIRSPGLGDTAMYLCATSRSGQGLEHEQFFGPGTRLTVL.